Listed here is a single TCR beta chain. This sample was taken from a study of immune characterization of retroperitoneal liposarcoma. TCRdb processed the PCR reads anew with MiXCR; each CDR3 protein has one entry. The sample carries 11,000 or so distinct CDR3 sequences, about a quarter recorded once. The sequence came from a female donor with retroperitoneal liposarcoma. What was sequenced was tumor tissue.

CDR3 nucleotides: TGTGCCAGCAGCCTAGCGGGGGGTACAGATACGCAGTATTTT. Translation: CASSLAGGTDTQYF. This rearrangement joins TRBV6-1 to TRBJ2-3, with 11 bases aligning to TRBD2. CDR1 and CDR2 (germline): MNHNS, SASEGT. Germline trimming cut 6 bases from V and 3 bases from J; bases unmatched to any gene: 2. This CDR3 spans 14 amino acids.